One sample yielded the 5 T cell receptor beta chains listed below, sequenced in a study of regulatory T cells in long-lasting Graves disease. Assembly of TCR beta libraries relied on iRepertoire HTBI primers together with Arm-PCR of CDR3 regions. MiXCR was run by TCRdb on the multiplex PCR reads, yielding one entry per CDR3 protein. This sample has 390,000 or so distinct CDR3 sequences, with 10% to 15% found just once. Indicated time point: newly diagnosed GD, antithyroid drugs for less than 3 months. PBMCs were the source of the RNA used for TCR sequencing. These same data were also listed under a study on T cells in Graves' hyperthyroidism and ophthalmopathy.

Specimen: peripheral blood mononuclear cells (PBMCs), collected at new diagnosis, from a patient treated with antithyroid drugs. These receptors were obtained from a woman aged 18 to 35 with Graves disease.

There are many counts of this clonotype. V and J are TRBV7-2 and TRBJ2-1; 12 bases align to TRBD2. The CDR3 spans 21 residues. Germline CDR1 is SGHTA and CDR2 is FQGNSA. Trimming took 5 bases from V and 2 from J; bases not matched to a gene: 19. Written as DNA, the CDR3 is TGTGCCAGCAGCATCCGGTGGCGGGCTAGCGGGAGGGACGCCCCCTACAATGAGCAGTTCTTC. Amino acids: CASSIRWRASGRDAPYNEQFF.

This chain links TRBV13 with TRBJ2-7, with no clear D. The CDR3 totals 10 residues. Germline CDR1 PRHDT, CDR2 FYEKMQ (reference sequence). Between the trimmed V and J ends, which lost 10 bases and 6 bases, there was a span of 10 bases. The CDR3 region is CATTLGEQYF. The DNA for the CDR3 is TGTGCCACCACTCTGGGCGAGCAGTACTTC.

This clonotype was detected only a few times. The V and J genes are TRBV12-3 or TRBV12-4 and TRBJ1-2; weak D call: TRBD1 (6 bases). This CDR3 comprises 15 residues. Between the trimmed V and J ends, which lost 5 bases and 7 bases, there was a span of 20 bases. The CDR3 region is CASSATGLSGAGYTF. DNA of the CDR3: TGTGCCAGCAGTGCTACAGGGTTGTCGGGGGCTGGCTACACCTTC.

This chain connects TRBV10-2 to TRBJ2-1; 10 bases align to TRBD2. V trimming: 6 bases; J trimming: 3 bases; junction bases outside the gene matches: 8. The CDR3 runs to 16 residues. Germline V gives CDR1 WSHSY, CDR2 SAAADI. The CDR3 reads CASRGLAGEVYNEQFF. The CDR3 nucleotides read TGCGCCAGCAGAGGTCTAGCGGGAGAGGTCTACAATGAGCAGTTCTTC.

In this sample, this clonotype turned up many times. CDR3 region: CASSFRDAGDEQFF. The DNA for the CDR3 is TGTGCCAGCAGTTTCCGGGACGCAGGCGATGAGCAGTTCTTC. The J gene is TRBJ2-1, the V gene TRBV28; possibly TRBD1 or TRBD2 for D (5 bases each). The CDR3 length is 14 residues. Germline V CDR1 and CDR2: MDHEN, SYDVKM. Trimming removed 3 bases at V and 8 bases at J, with 14 bases between.